Presented here are 8 T cell receptor beta chains from one specimen sequenced in a study of spatial heterogeneity in lung cancer. General study points: For expanded intratumoral alpha and beta TCRs, counts tracked tumor mutation counts.

For these TCRs, the target antigens are not known. One entry per CDR3 protein results from TCRdb running MiXCR on the 5' RACE reads. The sample has roughly 3,000 distinct CDR3 sequences; around 6% are singletons. As to time point: sample taken at primary tumor resection. The sample in question was lung tumor tissue, obtained at surgery. These receptors were taken from a male donor with early-stage non-small cell lung cancer.

Sample share makes this clonotype medium-sized. Little can be read into the size of this beta chain, an off-target read in a library designed for alpha chains. V gene TRBV20-1 combines with J gene TRBJ1-2; no clear D. V was cut by 1 base and J by 8 bases, with 14 bases left in between. CDR3 length: 13 amino acids. CDR1 and CDR2 from the germline V gene are DFQATT and SNEGSKA (reference sequence). The CDR3 DNA follows: TGCAGTGCTAGAGGCCCCCGGGCGTTGGGCTACACCTTC. Residues: CSARGPRALGYTF.

By frequency in the sample, this clonotype is medium-sized (0.01 to 0.1%). Because the library targeted alpha chains, this beta chain is an off-target read whose size means little. The V and J genes are TRBV7-9 and TRBJ2-3; 7 nucleotides line up with TRBD2. CDR1 is SEHNR, CDR2 FQNEAQ, per germline (reference sequence). The CDR3 is 18 residues long. Trimming took 5 bases from V and 2 from J; bases not matched to a gene: 16. Here the CDR3 DNA reads TGTGCCAGCAGCCCCGGGGTGGTAGCGGGTCTCATCACAGATACGCAGTATTTT. It codes for CASSPGVVAGLITDTQYF.

This clonotype qualifies as large. This beta chain is off target for a library built for alpha chains, so its abundance means little. V gene TRBV6-5 combines with J gene TRBJ2-6; D may be TRBD1 (5 bases). With 2 bases removed from V and 2 bases from J, the gap between germline ends came to 10 bases. Germline V lookup: CDR1 MNHEY, CDR2 SVGAGI. The length of the CDR3 is 16 residues. The CDR3 nucleotides are TGTGCCAGCAGTTACGAAACAGGAGCTGGGGCCAACGTCCTGACTTTC. Translating it yields CASSYETGAGANVLTF.

Regarding this clonotype: This beta chain lies outside the target of a library built for alpha chains; its clone size means little. This chain uses TRBV5-5 with TRBJ2-5, with TRBD1 as a possible D gene (6 bases). CDR1 and CDR2 from the germline V gene are SGHKS and YYEKEE (reference sequence). Trimming left V 4 bases short and J 5 bases short, with 9 bases between. CDR3 length: 12 amino acids. The CDR3 nucleotides read TGTGCCAGCAGCCGACAGGAGGAGACCCAGTACTTC. This translates into CASSRQEETQYF.

By share, this clonotype counts as medium-sized. Since it is a stray read in a library aimed at alpha chains, this beta chain has a size that is not meaningful. The rearrangement uses TRBV7-2 and TRBJ2-2; perhaps TRBD2 as D (6 bases). V dropped 5 bases and J dropped 4 bases, with 11 bases sitting between them. Germline assignment: CDR1 SGHTA and CDR2 FQGNSA. This CDR3 is 14 amino acids long. CDR3 region: CASSPGRITGELFF. DNA of the CDR3: TGTGCCAGCAGCCCCGGGAGAATCACCGGGGAGCTGTTTTTT.

Details on this clonotype: This beta chain represents an off-target read in a library built for alpha chains; its size is of limited meaning. V is TRBV6-6 and J is TRBJ1-1; the D gene is possibly TRBD1 (5 bases). V dropped 6 bases and J dropped 8 bases, with 19 bases sitting between them. The V gene's germline CDR1 is MNHNY and CDR2 SVGAGI (reference sequence). This CDR3 has 14 amino acids. CDR3 sequence: CASSLRDPLGEAFF. The CDR3 DNA sequence: TGTGCCAGCAGCCTCCGGGACCCTTTAGGAGAAGCTTTCTTT.

By sample fraction, this clonotype is medium-sized. This beta chain is a stray sequence in a library constructed for alpha chains; its clone size is not meaningful. V and J are TRBV20-1 and TRBJ2-1, with D maybe TRBD1 (6 bases). The V end was cut by 5 bases, the J end by 6 bases, with 11 bases between. Germline values: CDR1 DFQATT, CDR2 SNEGSKA (reference sequence). CDR3 length: 12 amino acids. The CDR3 loop reads CSAQGQVNEQFF. DNA of the CDR3: TGCAGTGCTCAGGGGCAGGTCAATGAGCAGTTCTTC.

By share of the sample, this clonotype is medium-sized (0.01 to 0.1%). This beta chain was picked up by a library intended for alpha chains and is off target, so its count carries little meaning. DNA for the CDR3: TGTGCCAGCAGTGAAAAGGTTGGCGACGGTCCAGGCGAGCAGTACTTC. It codes for CASSEKVGDGPGEQYF. The chain joins TRBV6-1 to TRBJ2-7; no reliable D call. The CDR3 length is 16 residues. V gave up 2 bases and J gave up 6 bases, with 20 bases separating them. Germline V gene data show CDR1 as MNHNS and CDR2 as SASEGT.